The 30 T cell receptor beta chains listed next were all sequenced from one sample in a study of shared clonotypes between healthy human individuals. As defined, naive CD8 cells were CD45RO-negative and positively selected for CCR7, with terminally differentiated effector memory CD45RA+ cells excluded. Clones were read by immunoSEQ multiplex PCR, and TCRdb kept only the in-frame ones, dropping some. The sample yields about 800,000 clones, 96% seen once. The specimen sequenced was naive CD8+ T cells sorted from blood. These receptors originate from a man aged 25 to 45 in good health.

The chain combines TRBV21-1 with TRBJ2-1; the D segment call TRBD2 is taken from the table without a DNA check. TRBV21-1 is shown as a pseudogene. The CDR3 consists of 17 residues. CDR3 coding DNA: TGTGCCAGCAGCAAAGCTTTGACTAGCGGGAGTAAGAATGAGCAGTTCTTC. This sequence encodes CASSKALTSGSKNEQFF.

The rearrangement joins TRBV9 to TRBJ2-4, with 7 bases fitting TRBD2. The CDR3 contains 17 residues. From germline, CDR1 is SGDLS and CDR2 YYNGEE. The V gene end was trimmed by 0 bases and the J gene end by 2 bases; junction bases not matched to a gene: 8. The CDR3 nucleotides are TGTGCCAGCAGCGTAGAGGGAACGGGAGGACCCAAAAACATTCAGTACTTC. Translation gives CASSVEGTGGPKNIQYF.

The V and J genes are TRBV2 and TRBJ1-2; D gene uncertain. Trimming removed 6 bases at V and 1 base at J, with 3 bases between. CDR3 length equals 11 residues. Germline CDR1 and CDR2: SNHLY and FYNNEI. DNA for the CDR3: TGTGCCAGCAGGGATAACTATGGCTACACCTTC. Translation gives CASRDNYGYTF.

The V call is TRBV7-8, the J call TRBJ2-7; D is perhaps TRBD1 or TRBD2 (5 bases each). The CDR3 totals 13 residues. Germline V lookup: CDR1 SGHVS, CDR2 FQNEAQ. The V end lost 5 bases, the J end lost 6 bases, and 14 bases lay between the germline ends. In DNA, the CDR3 is TGTGCCAGCAGCCCTGCCGGGGCTACCGAGCAGTACTTC. Amino acid sequence: CASSPAGATEQYF.

The J gene is TRBJ2-2, the V gene TRBV9; 10 bases agree with TRBD1. The germline gives CDR1 SGDLS, CDR2 YYNGEE. With 0 bases clipped from V and 4 bases from J, the junction kept 6 bases outside the gene matches. This CDR3 has 17 amino acids. The CDR3 is CASSVDPGQGTTGELFF. As DNA, the CDR3 is TGTGCCAGCAGCGTAGACCCGGGACAGGGGACCACCGGGGAGCTGTTTTTT.

V is TRBV11-2 and J is TRBJ2-1; no reliable D call. Germline CDR1 and CDR2: SGHAT and FQNNGV. The CDR3 runs 9 residues. Trimming took off 4 bases at V and 8 bases at J, with 0 bases between the two ends. The CDR3: CASSYEQFF. The CDR3, as DNA: TGTGCCAGCAGCTATGAGCAGTTCTTC.

The chain combines TRBV27 with TRBJ2-7; 13 bases map to TRBD2. Germline lookup yields CDR1 MNHEY and CDR2 SMNVEV (reference sequence). With V trimmed by 5 bases and J by 5 bases, 3 bases remained unmatched. There are 14 residues in the CDR3. The CDR3 DNA is TGTGCCAGCAGTAACGGACTAGCGGGAGACGAGCAGTACTTC. Its translation is CASSNGLAGDEQYF.

This clone was observed a handful of times. The J gene is TRBJ1-2, the V gene TRBV6-1; D unresolved. The V gene's germline CDR1 is MNHNS and CDR2 SASEGT. The CDR3 length is 13 residues. V was pared by 3 bases and J by 8 bases, with 13 bases between. The CDR3 spells CASSEDRARGYTF. The DNA of the CDR3 is TGTGCCAGCAGTGAGGATAGGGCGCGGGGCTACACCTTC.

The chain has TRBV9 and TRBJ2-3; D gene ambiguous. The V and J ends lost 4 bases and 2 bases respectively, with 17 bases between them. The CDR3 contains 16 residues. Germline CDR1 and CDR2: SGDLS and YYNGEE. The DNA for the CDR3 is TGTGCCAGCAGCCCCTGGTGGGAAGAATTCACAGATACGCAGTATTTT. This encodes CASSPWWEEFTDTQYF.

The rearrangement uses TRBV9 and TRBJ2-1; D remains unclear. The germline V gene encodes CDR1 SGDLS and CDR2 YYNGEE. The CDR3 is made up of 12 amino acids. V was cut by 3 bases and J by 6 bases, with 7 bases left in between. CDR3 loop: CASSAVPNEQFF. CDR3 nucleotides: TGTGCCAGCAGCGCAGTCCCCAATGAGCAGTTCTTC.

The chain is built from TRBV14 and TRBJ2-3; D remains ambiguous. Germline V lookup: CDR1 SGHDN, CDR2 FVKESK. The CDR3 totals 12 residues. V lost 5 bases and J 3 bases, leaving 6 bases between the germline ends. For the CDR3, the DNA is TGTGCCAGCAGCTTGAGGACAGATACGCAGTATTTT. Protein product: CASSLRTDTQYF.

CDR3 sequence reads: CASSGTGGHYNEQFF. DNA of the CDR3: TGTGCCAGCAGCGGGACAGGGGGCCACTACAATGAGCAGTTCTTC. The chain carries TRBV9 and TRBJ2-1; 11 bases are shared with TRBD1. Trimming cost V 3 bases and J 3 bases; bases outside gene matches: 2. This CDR3 is built from 15 residues. From germline, CDR1 is SGDLS and CDR2 YYNGEE.

J is TRBJ2-7 and V is TRBV5-6; D unclear. V dropped 0 bases and J dropped 0 bases, with 10 bases sitting between them. This CDR3 region has 15 residues. In germline, CDR1 is SGHDT, CDR2 YYEEEE. The CDR3 region is CASSLAEEFSYEQYF. The CDR3 DNA reads as TGTGCCAGCAGCTTGGCAGAAGAATTCTCCTACGAGCAGTACTTC.

The J gene is TRBJ2-3, the V gene TRBV29-1, with 15 positions matching TRBD2. Germline CDR1 and CDR2: SQVTM and ANQGSEA. The CDR3 sequence is 17 residues long. V gave up 0 bases and J gave up 4 bases; unmatched junction bases: 5. CDR3 in amino acids: CSVEDGLAGGRPDTQYF. Here the CDR3 DNA reads TGCAGCGTTGAAGACGGACTAGCGGGAGGGAGGCCAGATACGCAGTATTTT.

As for this clone: Other DNA sequences of this sample code for an identical CDR3. V and J are TRBV9 and TRBJ2-3; either TRBD1 or TRBD2 may supply D (5 bases each). This CDR3 is 14 amino acids long. Germline CDR1 is SGDLS and CDR2 is YYNGEE. V was trimmed by 0 bases and J by 0 bases, leaving 5 bases between them. In DNA, the CDR3 is TGTGCCAGCAGCGTAGGGGACAGCACAGATACGCAGTATTTT. It encodes CASSVGDSTDTQYF.

This chain uses TRBV5-1 with TRBJ1-2, with D unresolved. Looked up from germline, CDR1 is SGHRS and CDR2 is YFSETQ. The CDR3 loop spans 12 amino acids. With 2 bases removed from V and 6 bases from J, the gap between germline ends came to 8 bases. In DNA, the CDR3 is TGCGCCAGCAGCTTAACCGGGAATGGCTACACCTTC. Translating gives CASSLTGNGYTF.

The chain recombines TRBV7-9 with TRBJ2-1; D is uncertain. Between the trimmed V and J ends, which lost 6 bases and 8 bases, there was a span of 8 bases. Germline V gene data show CDR1 as SEHNR and CDR2 as FQNEAQ (reference sequence). This CDR3 is 11 amino acids long. The CDR3 loop reads CASRGSYEQFF. The CDR3 DNA sequence: TGTGCCAGCAGAGGGTCCTATGAGCAGTTCTTC. Full variable domain (remainder filled in from reference TRBV7-9 and TRBJ2-1): DTGVSQNPRHKITKRGQNVTFRCDPISEHNRLYWYRQTLGQGPEFLTYFQNEAQLEKSRLLSDRFSAERPKGSFSTLEIQRTEQGDSAMYLCASRGSYEQFFGPGTRLTVL.

Details on this clone: This sample includes further DNA sequences coding for the same CDR3. The rearrangement joins TRBV27 to TRBJ1-1, with D uncertain. The germline gives CDR1 MNHEY, CDR2 SMNVEV (reference sequence). The V gene lost 5 bases and the J gene lost 4 bases, with 8 bases spanning the gap. CDR3 size: 12 residues. As DNA, the CDR3 is TGTGCCAGCAGTCCCGGAGGCACTGAAGCTTTCTTT. Translating it yields CASSPGGTEAFF.

The chain is built from TRBV28 and TRBJ2-7; 7 bases are shared with TRBD2. The V gene's germline CDR1 is MDHEN and CDR2 SYDVKM. V trimming: 7 bases; J trimming: 4 bases; junction bases outside the gene matches: 13. The CDR3 runs 15 residues. The CDR3 here is CASTTWGRRGYEQYF. The CDR3 bases are TGTGCCAGCACCACTTGGGGTCGGCGGGGGTACGAGCAGTACTTC.

The chain couples TRBV5-1 to TRBJ2-1, with TRBD2 as a possible D gene (5 bases). From germline, CDR1 is SGHRS and CDR2 YFSETQ. CDR3 length: 15 residues. Trimming cost V 0 bases and J 2 bases, with 9 bases left between them. In DNA form, the CDR3 reads TGCGCCAGCAGCTTGGAACTAGTGGCCTACAATGAGCAGTTCTTC. Its translation is CASSLELVAYNEQFF.

This chain uses TRBV5-1 with TRBJ2-1; a possible D gene is TRBD1 (7 bases). The germline V gene encodes CDR1 SGHRS and CDR2 YFSETQ. The ends were cut back, 0 bases at V and 6 bases at J, with 16 bases in the middle. This CDR3 contains 16 residues. The CDR3 spells CASSLGRDSLGNEQFF. The DNA for the CDR3 is TGCGCCAGCAGCTTGGGGAGGGACAGCCTGGGCAATGAGCAGTTCTTC.

This clone has only one observation. The chain is built from TRBV29-1 and TRBJ2-1, with D perhaps matching TRBD1 (7 bases). Trimming cost V 4 bases and J 0 bases, with 13 bases left between them. This CDR3 has 15 amino acids. Germline V gene sequence: CDR1 SQVTM, CDR2 ANQGSEA. CDR3 sequence: CSVVAGGFSYNEQFF. The CDR3 nucleotides read TGCAGCGTTGTCGCAGGGGGGTTCTCCTACAATGAGCAGTTCTTC.

The table lists this clone with a few counts. The chain combines TRBV29-1 with TRBJ2-1; 10 bases line up with TRBD2. V dropped 0 bases and J dropped 0; count of bases not matched to a gene: 8. The CDR3 spans 18 residues. Per the germline V gene, CDR1 is SQVTM and CDR2 is ANQGSEA. The CDR3 bases are TGCAGCGTTGAAGAGCCAAGCCTAGCGGGAGTCTCCTACAATGAGCAGTTCTTC. Translation: CSVEEPSLAGVSYNEQFF.

This rearrangement joins TRBV29-1 to TRBJ1-2; 8 nucleotides align to TRBD1. V shed 1 base, J shed 5 bases, and the junction held 21 bases outside the gene matches. Per the germline V gene, CDR1 is SQVTM and CDR2 is ANQGSEA. There are 19 residues in the CDR3. The CDR3 region is CSVEGPSGGRGRLWYGYTF. CDR3 coding DNA: TGCAGCGTTGAAGGCCCTTCGGGGGGCAGGGGGCGCCTTTGGTATGGCTACACCTTC. The whole variable domain, filled in from reference TRBV29-1 and TRBJ1-2, reads SAVISQKPSRDICQRGTSLTIQCQVDSQVTMMFWYRQQPGQSLTLIATANQGSEATYESGFVIDKFPISRPNLTFSTLTVSNMSPEDSSIYLCSVEGPSGGRGRLWYGYTFGSGTRLTVV.

J is TRBJ2-1 and V is TRBV27, with 7 bases matching TRBD2. Germline V gives CDR1 MNHEY, CDR2 SMNVEV (reference sequence). CDR3 length: 11 residues. V lost 10 bases and J lost 9; bases outside the gene matches: 6. The CDR3 bases are TGTGCCACAATTACGGGGGGTGAGCAGTTCTTC. Its protein is CATITGGEQFF.

This chain joins TRBV27 and TRBJ2-2; D may be TRBD1 (5 bases). Trimming shortened V by 11 bases and J by 5 bases, and 12 bases separated the two germline ends. Per the germline V gene, CDR1 is MNHEY and CDR2 is SMNVEV (reference sequence). The CDR3 consists of 12 residues. CDR3 region: CAAGPGTGELFF. CDR3 coding DNA: TGTGCCGCAGGGCCCGGAACCGGGGAGCTGTTTTTT.

V is TRBV6-5 and J is TRBJ2-5; D perhaps matches TRBD2 (6 bases). Germline loops: CDR1 MNHEY, CDR2 SVGAGI. V dropped 7 bases and J dropped 6 bases, with 15 bases sitting between them. This CDR3 is 13 amino acids long. The CDR3 DNA follows: TGTGCCAGCACACGACTAGGAACTAAGACCCAGTACTTC. It yields the protein CASTRLGTKTQYF.

The V and J genes are TRBV19 and TRBJ1-1; D remains ambiguous. The length of the CDR3 is 14 residues. CDR1 is LNHDA, CDR2 SQIVND, per germline (reference sequence). V lost 5 bases and J 0 bases, leaving 10 bases between the germline ends. The CDR3 reads CASSLGRMNTEAFF. CDR3 coding DNA: TGTGCCAGTAGTTTGGGCAGGATGAACACTGAAGCTTTCTTT.

This rearrangement joins TRBV7-9 to TRBJ2-7; weak D call: TRBD1 (5 bases). The V end was cut by 5 bases, the J end by 5 bases, with 16 bases between. The CDR3 consists of 14 residues. From germline, CDR1 is SEHNR and CDR2 FQNEAQ (reference sequence). The CDR3 loop is CASSDTGMVDEQYF. The CDR3 nucleotides are TGTGCCAGCAGCGATACAGGTATGGTCGACGAGCAGTACTTC.

This rearrangement joins TRBV7-8 to TRBJ2-3; 12 nucleotides agree with TRBD2. V shed 5 bases and J 6 bases; nucleotides not matched to a gene: 12. Looked up from germline, CDR1 is SGHVS and CDR2 is FQNEAQ. The CDR3 is made up of 17 amino acids. The CDR3 DNA reads as TGTGCCAGCAGCAAAGGGGCTAGCGGGAGGGCCGAGGATACGCAGTATTTT. Translating it yields CASSKGASGRAEDTQYF.